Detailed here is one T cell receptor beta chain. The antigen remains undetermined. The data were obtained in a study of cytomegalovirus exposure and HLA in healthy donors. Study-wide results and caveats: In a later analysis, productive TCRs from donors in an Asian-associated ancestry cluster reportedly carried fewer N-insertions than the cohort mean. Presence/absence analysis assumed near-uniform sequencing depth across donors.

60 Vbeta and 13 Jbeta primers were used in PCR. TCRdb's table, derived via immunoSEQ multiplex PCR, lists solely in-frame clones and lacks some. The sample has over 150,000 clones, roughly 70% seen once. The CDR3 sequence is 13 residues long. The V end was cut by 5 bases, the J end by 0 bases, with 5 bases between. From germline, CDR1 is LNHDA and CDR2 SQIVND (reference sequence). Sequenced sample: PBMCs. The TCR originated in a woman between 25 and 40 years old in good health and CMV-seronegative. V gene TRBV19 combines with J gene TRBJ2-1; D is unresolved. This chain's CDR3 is CASSLSSYNEQFF. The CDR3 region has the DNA TGTGCCAGTAGTCTAAGCTCCTACAATGAGCAGTTCTTC.